A single sample is the source of the 22 T cell receptor beta chains below, sequenced in a study of blood T cells in healthy people across ages. Next came a second PCR, run for about 7 to 12 cycles, which used a sample-barcoded 5' primer along with a J-beta primer mix. TCRdb processed the 5' RACE reads anew with MiXCR; each CDR3 protein has one entry. The sample yields over 1,300,000 distinct CDR3 sequences, roughly 59% seen once. Sequencing was carried out using blood. The receptors derive from a young man in good health.

As to this clonotype: One end of the junction fails to match germline, which may point to a read error. The chain has TRBV4-2 and TRBJ2-7, with D tentatively TRBD1 (5 bases). Germline loops: CDR1 LGHNA, CDR2 YNFKEQ. CDR3 length: 15 amino acids. This CDR3 is CASSPRQMSSYGQYF. DNA for the CDR3: TGTGCCAGCAGCCCCCGACAGATGAGCTCCTACGGGCAGTACTTC.

This clonotype appeared a single time. The gene calls are TRBV12-5 and TRBJ2-1; D is perhaps TRBD1 (5 bases). Germline CDR1 LGHNT, CDR2 FRNRAP. The germline V and J ends were trimmed by 2 bases and 3 bases, with 11 bases remaining between them. The CDR3 has 15 residues. This chain's CDR3 is CASGLQGSIYNEQFF. The CDR3, as DNA: TGTGCTAGTGGTTTGCAGGGCTCAATCTACAATGAGCAGTTCTTC.

V gene TRBV7-9 combines with J gene TRBJ2-7, with TRBD2 matching over 7 bases. The CDR3 length is 16 residues. Germline V gives CDR1 SEHNR, CDR2 FQNEAQ (reference sequence). V trimming: 5 bases; J trimming: 2 bases; junction bases outside the gene matches: 12. This chain's CDR3 is CASSPLMPSGPYEQYF. CDR3 DNA sequence: TGTGCCAGCAGCCCTCTGATGCCTAGCGGCCCCTACGAGCAGTACTTC.

The chain links TRBV6-5 to TRBJ2-7; perhaps TRBD1 as D (5 bases). The V and J ends lost 6 bases and 0 bases respectively, with 18 bases between them. CDR1 and CDR2 (germline): MNHEY, SVGAGI. CDR3 length: 16 amino acids. For the CDR3, the DNA is TGTGCCAGCAGCCGACTTGCAGGGAAAATCTCCTACGAGCAGTACTTC. Its translation: CASSRLAGKISYEQYF.

The V gene is TRBV28, the J gene TRBJ1-4, with D hard to call. The germline V gene encodes CDR1 MDHEN and CDR2 SYDVKM. This CDR3 is built from 17 residues. V lost 5 bases, J lost 6 bases, and 22 bases lay in between. In DNA, the CDR3 is TGTGCCAGCAGTCTCCTCCTTCCTGGGAGGGAAGATGAAAAACTGTTTTTT. It encodes CASSLLLPGREDEKLFF.

The table lists this clonotype with a few counts. The chain recombines TRBV28 with TRBJ2-5; 8 nucleotides match TRBD1. The V gene end was trimmed by 6 bases and the J gene end by 4 bases; junction bases not matched to a gene: 4. This CDR3 has 13 residues. CDR1 and CDR2 (germline): MDHEN, SYDVKM. CDR3 DNA sequence: TGTGCCAGCAGGACCAGGGGGCGAGAGACCCAGTACTTC. Translated, it gives CASRTRGRETQYF.

This clonotype was detected a few times. This rearrangement joins TRBV29-1 to TRBJ2-1; D unclear. The ends were cut back, 4 bases at V and 7 bases at J, with 8 bases in the middle. Germline CDR1 is SQVTM and CDR2 is ANQGSEA. The CDR3 is 11 amino acids. The DNA for the CDR3 is TGCAGCGTTGTAGGGCTTAATGAGCAGTTCTTC. Translated: CSVVGLNEQFF.

The chain links TRBV11-1 to TRBJ2-6; a weak D match, TRBD2 (6 bases). Germline V gives CDR1 SGHAT, CDR2 FQDESV (reference sequence). V was clipped by 5 bases and J by 2 bases, with 19 bases between them. The CDR3 runs 18 residues. For the CDR3, the DNA is TGTGCCAGCAGCCCCCGGGACTCCCGAGGTACTGGGGCCAACGTCCTGACTTTC. Residues: CASSPRDSRGTGANVLTF.

This clonotype was found once. The chain joins TRBV12-3 or TRBV12-4 to TRBJ2-1; no reliable D call. Trimming stripped 6 bases from V and 8 bases from J, with 20 bases between. The CDR3 consists of 15 residues. CDR3 nucleotide sequence: TGTGCCAGCAGCTACCACGCTAGAGAGAAGGATGAGCAGTTCTTC. Its translation: CASSYHAREKDEQFF.

The V and J genes are TRBV4-1 and TRBJ1-6; TRBD1 aligns across 10 bases. Germline CDR1 reads MGHRA; CDR2 reads YSYEKL. J lost 8 bases, V lost 3 bases, and 13 bases had no gene match. The CDR3 extends over 18 amino acids. CDR3: CASSQPRDRGNEDSPLHF. In DNA form, the CDR3 reads TGCGCCAGCAGCCAGCCCCGGGACAGGGGAAATGAGGATTCACCCCTCCACTTT.

The J gene is TRBJ2-3, the V gene TRBV20-1; D unclear. The CDR3 consists of 13 residues. Germline CDR1 is DFQATT and CDR2 is SNEGSKA (reference sequence). The V gene lost 8 bases and the J gene lost 4 bases, with 16 bases spanning the gap. The CDR3 here is CSRNYGGADTQYF. As DNA, the CDR3 is TGCAGTCGGAATTATGGTGGCGCAGATACGCAGTATTTT.

V gene TRBV7-2 combines with J gene TRBJ2-4; 7 bases map to TRBD1. The CDR3 covers 16 residues. The germline V gene encodes CDR1 SGHTA and CDR2 FQGNSA. With V trimmed by 1 base and J by 3 bases, 6 bases remained unmatched. CDR3 sequence: CASSLVGGSVKNIQYF. CDR3 sequence (DNA): TGTGCCAGCAGCTTAGTAGGGGGCTCTGTCAAAAACATTCAGTACTTC. Drawing the rest from reference TRBV7-2 and TRBJ2-4, the complete variable domain is GAGVSQSPSNKVTEKGKDVELRCDPISGHTALYWYRQSLGQGLEFLIYFQGNSAPDKSGLPSDRFSAERTGGSVSTLTIQRTQQEDSAVYLCASSLVGGSVKNIQYFGAGTRLSVL.

The chain employs TRBV25-1 and TRBJ2-2, with D perhaps matching TRBD2 (6 bases). V was cut by 3 bases and J by 2 bases, with 19 bases left in between. Germline V gene data show CDR1 as MGHDK and CDR2 as SYGVNS. The CDR3 has 18 amino acids. The CDR3 loop is CASSDPVGGTYNTGELFF. Here the CDR3 DNA reads TGTGCCAGCAGTGACCCCGTTGGGGGGACCTATAACACCGGGGAGCTGTTTTTT.

V and J are TRBV6-2 or TRBV6-3 and TRBJ2-5, with a possible D match to TRBD2 (6 bases). CDR1 is MNHEY, CDR2 SVGEGT, per germline. This CDR3 is 14 amino acids long. V lost 7 bases and J lost 7, with 19 bases in between. The DNA for the CDR3 is TGTGCCAGCACCCGGCGGGGCCCTCTAGGGACCCAGTACTTC. Amino acids: CASTRRGPLGTQYF.

This chain uses TRBV7-9 with TRBJ1-4; the match to TRBD1 covers 10 bases. V was clipped by 5 bases and J by 6 bases; unmatched bases: 9. In germline, CDR1 is SEHNR, CDR2 FQNEAQ (reference sequence). The CDR3 is 16 residues long. The CDR3 reads CASSLLRGTGDEKLFF. The CDR3 DNA is TGTGCCAGCAGCCTACTGCGGGGGACAGGGGATGAAAAACTGTTTTTT.

This sequence joins TRBV15 and TRBJ1-4, with unresolved D. Trimming left V 4 bases short and J 8 bases short, with 8 bases between. This CDR3 is built from 12 residues. Germline values: CDR1 LNHNV, CDR2 YYDKDF (reference sequence). CDR3 amino acids: CATSITREKLFF. As DNA, the CDR3 is TGTGCCACCAGCATCACCCGGGAAAAACTGTTTTTT.

The chain recombines TRBV12-3 or TRBV12-4 with TRBJ2-1; 14 nucleotides match TRBD2. The CDR3 is 18 amino acids. V lost 3 bases to trimming and J lost 1 base; unmatched junction nucleotides: 5. The CDR3 spells CASSFGTSGGGSYNEQFF. CDR3 bases: TGTGCCAGCAGTTTCGGGACTAGCGGGGGAGGGTCCTACAATGAGCAGTTCTTC.

The table lists this clonotype with a few counts. This chain connects TRBV4-2 to TRBJ1-2; tentatively, D is TRBD1 (6 bases). The CDR3 has 15 amino acids. Germline V gene sequence: CDR1 LGHNA, CDR2 YNFKEQ. Trimming took 0 bases from V and 8 from J, leaving 16 bases between them. CDR3 protein: CASSQDPPGALGYTF. CDR3 nucleotide sequence: TGTGCCAGCAGCCAAGATCCCCCAGGGGCTTTGGGCTACACCTTC.

This clonotype was recorded a few times. The chain links TRBV28 to TRBJ1-4, with D possibly matching TRBD1 (5 bases). Germline V gene data show CDR1 as MDHEN and CDR2 as SYDVKM. This CDR3 is built from 15 residues. Deletions cut 7 bases from V and 4 bases from J, with 16 bases between. The CDR3 DNA reads TGTGCCAGCACCATCTCCGTGGGGGGTAATGAAAAACTGTTTTTT. This gives the protein CASTISVGGNEKLFF.

V and J are TRBV18 and TRBJ2-7; D may be TRBD1 (5 bases). The CDR3 consists of 16 residues. CDR1 and CDR2 from the germline V gene are KGHSH and LQKENI. V was pared by 11 bases and J by 1 base, with 24 bases between. For the CDR3, the DNA is TGTGCCTCGCAACAACCCGGTCGTCAGGGATCCTACGAGCAGTACTTC. Its protein is CASQQPGRQGSYEQYF.

This CDR3 reads CASSPLGSAADTQYF. CDR3 DNA: TGTGCCAGCAGCCCCCTGGGGTCGGCAGCAGATACGCAGTATTTT. This chain links TRBV7-9 with TRBJ2-3; D is unresolved. CDR3 length: 15 amino acids. Trimming took 5 bases from V and 4 from J, leaving 16 bases between them. Germline-derived CDR1 and CDR2 are SEHNR and FQNEAQ (reference sequence).

The V call is TRBV6-6, the J call TRBJ1-1; unclear D gene. Germline CDR1 reads MNHNY; CDR2 reads SVGAGI (reference sequence). V was shortened by 7 bases and J by 4 bases, with 16 bases between the two germline ends. This CDR3 comprises 14 residues. The chain's CDR3 is CASTTVGVSTEAFF. The CDR3, as DNA: TGTGCCAGCACCACCGTCGGGGTTTCCACTGAAGCTTTCTTT.